This T cell receptor beta chain was identified during a study of regulatory T cells in long-lasting Graves disease. Time point defined: persistent/refractory GD, antithyroid drugs over 5 years with positive TRAb. With RNA extracted from PBMCs as input, the TCR library was made. Construction of TCR beta libraries relied on iRepertoire HTBI primers and on Arm-PCR targeting CDR3 regions. TCRdb fed the multiplex PCR reads into MiXCR, producing one record per CDR3 protein. Of 700,000 or so distinct CDR3 sequences in the sample, 25% to 30% were seen once. This clonotype has a handful of counts. The clonotype comes from a female donor with Graves disease. Here the sequenced sample was peripheral blood mononuclear cells (PBMCs), taken when the disease was refractory, from a patient treated with antithyroid drugs.

The CDR3 bases are TGTGCCAGCAGTATAGTGGGAGGCGCCTACGAGCAGTACTTC. Protein product: CASSIVGGAYEQYF. The genes are TRBV12-3 or TRBV12-4 and TRBJ2-7; maybe TRBD2 (6 bases). The ends were cut back, 5 bases at V and 2 bases at J, with 13 bases in the middle. The CDR3 consists of 14 residues.